A single T cell receptor beta chain is shown here with its context. As yet, its antigen is unknown. CDR1 is SEHNR, CDR2 FQNEAQ, per germline (reference sequence). The germline V and J ends were trimmed by 1 base and 4 bases, with 8 bases remaining between them. The CDR3 totals 14 residues. The sample belongs to a study of shared clonotypes between healthy human individuals. TCRdb keeps only in-frame clones here, not all; method: immunoSEQ multiplex PCR. The table records 2.3 million or so clones, 85% to 95% of them present only once. Study-level results: Shared clonotypes across all four donors exceeded non-shared ones in generation probability.

The receptor's source is a man between 18 and 35 years old in good health. Some clones in this sample may be carry-over from other donors' samples. The sample was naive CD4+ T cells from PBMCs. Subset indicated: CD45RA+ positively selected. The chain uses TRBV7-9 and TRBJ2-4; a weak D match, TRBD1 (5 bases). This CDR3 reads CASSLEQEKNIQYF. The CDR3 DNA follows: TGTGCCAGCAGCTTAGAACAGGAGAAAAACATTCAGTACTTC.